Each of the 18 T cell receptor beta chains below was sequenced from the same sample in a study of cytomegalovirus exposure and HLA in healthy donors. TCRdb's table, derived via immunoSEQ multiplex PCR, lists solely in-frame clones and lacks some. The data show roughly 200,000 clones, with approximately 78% seen just once and about 1.2% held by the top ten. The sequenced material came from PBMCs. These receptors all stem from a woman aged 25 to 39 in good health and CMV-seronegative.

The rearrangement uses TRBV7-8 and TRBJ2-3, with 10 bases that match TRBD2. The J segment lost 6 bases and the V segment lost 3 bases, leaving 6 bases of the junction unmatched. CDR3 length: 15 amino acids. Germline loops: CDR1 SGHVS, CDR2 FQNEAQ. CDR3 bases: TGTGCCAGCAGCTTTTCTAGCGGGGGAGGGGATACGCAGTATTTT. It yields the protein CASSFSSGGGDTQYF.

The gene calls are TRBV10-2 and TRBJ2-1, with D perhaps TRBD2 (7 bases). Trimming left V 4 bases short and J 6 bases short, with 13 bases between. Germline-derived CDR1 and CDR2 are WSHSY and SAAADI. This CDR3 region has 14 residues. This CDR3 reads CASSVGRGRNEQFF. The CDR3 nucleotides are TGCGCCAGCAGTGTTGGGCGGGGGCGCAATGAGCAGTTCTTC.

The chain employs TRBV6-1 and TRBJ2-2; 8 nucleotides match TRBD2. Germline assignment: CDR1 MNHNS and CDR2 SASEGT. The CDR3 spans 12 residues. V was pared by 10 bases and J by 7 bases, with 5 bases of the junction left unmatched. The CDR3 DNA follows: TGTGCCATCCGCGGGGGGATCGGGGAGCTGTTTTTT. This gives the protein CAIRGGIGELFF.

This clone was picked up a small number of times. The gene calls are TRBV5-1 and TRBJ2-6; 9 positions match TRBD1. The CDR3 spans 17 residues. Germline V gene lookup returns CDR1 SGHRS and CDR2 YFSETQ. The V and J ends lost 4 bases and 4 bases, in that order; junction bases with no gene match: 9. CDR3: CASSAIQGAQGANVLTF. The DNA for the CDR3 is TGCGCCAGCAGCGCAATACAGGGGGCGCAGGGGGCCAACGTCCTGACTTTC. Drawing the rest from reference TRBV5-1 and TRBJ2-6, the complete variable domain is KAGVTQTPRYLIKTRGQQVTLSCSPISGHRSVSWYQQTPGQGLQFLFEYFSETQRNKGNFPGRFSGRQFSNSRSEMNVSTLELGDSALYLCASSAIQGAQGANVLTFGAGSRLTVL.

In its sample, this clone was seen a few times. The V call is TRBV2, the J call TRBJ1-5; tentative D call: TRBD1 (5 bases). This CDR3 has 12 residues. Between the trimmed V and J ends, which lost 3 bases and 6 bases, there was a span of 6 bases. Germline CDR1 and CDR2: SNHLY and FYNNEI. CDR3 in amino acids: CASSEDTQPQHF. The CDR3 region has the DNA TGTGCCAGCAGTGAGGACACTCAGCCCCAGCATTTT.

V is TRBV7-2 and J is TRBJ1-1, with 10 bases lining up with TRBD1. V gave up 5 bases and J gave up 2 bases; unmatched junction bases: 5. The germline V gene encodes CDR1 SGHTA and CDR2 FQGNSA. This CDR3 region has 15 residues. The CDR3 loop is CASSERQGANTEAFF. DNA for the CDR3: TGTGCCAGCAGCGAAAGACAGGGGGCAAACACTGAAGCTTTCTTT.

In its sample, this clone was seen once. The chain has TRBV7-3 and TRBJ2-2, with 11 bases aligning to TRBD2. The CDR3 loop spans 16 amino acids. Per the germline V gene, CDR1 is SGHTA and CDR2 is FQGTGA. The ends lost 5 bases at V and 1 base at J; junction bases unmatched: 3. The CDR3 nucleotides are TGTGCCAGCAGCCCAGGACTAGCGGGGAACACCGGGGAGCTGTTTTTT. Its translation is CASSPGLAGNTGELFF. The full variable domain, completed using reference TRBV7-3 and TRBJ2-2, is GAGVSQTPSNKVTEKGKYVELRCDPISGHTALYWYRQSLGQGPEFLIYFQGTGAADDSGLPNDRFFAVRPEGSVSTLKIQRTERGDSAVYLCASSPGLAGNTGELFFGEGSRLTVL.

V gene TRBV2 combines with J gene TRBJ2-2, with a weak D call TRBD2 (6 bases). The CDR3 consists of 16 residues. The V and J ends lost 7 bases and 6 bases respectively, with 21 bases between them. Looked up from germline, CDR1 is SNHLY and CDR2 is FYNNEI. As DNA, the CDR3 is TGTGCCAGCACAGACGCGGGGACCCGCGGGGCCGGGGAGCTGTTTTTT. The encoded protein is CASTDAGTRGAGELFF. The whole variable domain, remainder taken from reference TRBV2 and TRBJ2-2, is EPEVTQTPSHQVTQMGQEVILRCVPISNHLYFYWYRQILGQKVEFLVSFYNNEISEKSEIFDDQFSVERPDGSNFTLKIRSTKLEDSAMYFCASTDAGTRGAGELFFGEGSRLTVL.

This clone appeared a single time. The chain links TRBV18 to TRBJ1-2; D is perhaps TRBD1 (6 bases). V was cut by 3 bases and J by 4 bases, with 12 bases left in between. The CDR3 runs 14 residues. In germline, CDR1 is KGHSH, CDR2 LQKENI. CDR3 amino acids: CASSPGGLSYGYTF. The CDR3 DNA sequence: TGTGCCAGCTCACCTGGGGGCCTCTCCTATGGCTACACCTTC.

This rearrangement joins TRBV5-4 to TRBJ2-7; 7 positions match TRBD1. Looked up from germline, CDR1 is SGHNT and CDR2 is YYREEE (reference sequence). The CDR3 is 14 residues long. Trimming at V came to 5 bases and at J to 1 base, leaving 6 bases not matched to a gene. CDR3 amino acids: CASRPDRRSYEQYF. CDR3 bases: TGTGCCAGCAGACCGGACAGGAGATCCTACGAGCAGTACTTC.

This chain joins TRBV7-8 and TRBJ2-7; 10 bases match TRBD1. CDR1 SGHVS and CDR2 FQNEAQ come from the germline V gene. The V segment lost 5 bases and the J segment 5 bases; nucleotides outside the gene matches: 6. The CDR3 consists of 14 residues. The CDR3 protein is CASSPGTGVDEQYF. Here the CDR3 DNA reads TGTGCCAGCAGCCCCGGGACAGGGGTGGACGAGCAGTACTTC.

Note on this clone: One end of the junction is discordant with germline, which a read error may explain. V usage is TRBV4-2 and J usage is TRBJ1-1; D is unclear. CDR1 and CDR2 from the germline V gene are LGHNA and YNFKEQ. CDR3 length: 12 residues. The CDR3 region has the DNA TGTGCCAGCAGCCAAGATCAAGCTGAATCTTTCTTT. This encodes CASSQDQAESFF.

The V call is TRBV4-1, the J call TRBJ2-2; weak D call: TRBD1 (6 bases). V was clipped by 1 base and J by 6 bases, with 12 bases between them. Germline V gene sequence: CDR1 MGHRA, CDR2 YSYEKL. The CDR3 loop spans 15 amino acids. The CDR3 spells CASSQGSGVAGELFF. Here the CDR3 DNA reads TGCGCCAGCAGCCAAGGCTCAGGGGTGGCCGGGGAGCTGTTTTTT.

V and J are TRBV30 and TRBJ1-4; 7 bases line up with TRBD1. The V and J ends lost 4 bases and 3 bases, in that order; junction bases with no gene match: 11. The germline V gene has CDR1 GTSNPN and CDR2 SVGIG (reference sequence). The CDR3 loop spans 16 amino acids. CDR3 residues: CAWKPDRVRPNEKLFF. CDR3 coding DNA: TGTGCCTGGAAACCTGACAGGGTGCGTCCTAATGAAAAACTGTTTTTT.

The chain carries TRBV6-6 and TRBJ2-1; 14 bases align to TRBD2. V lost 7 bases, J lost 5 bases, and 4 bases stayed unmatched. The CDR3 length is 15 residues. Germline V lookup: CDR1 MNHNY, CDR2 SVGAGI (reference sequence). CDR3 region: CASTRLAGGNNEQFF. The CDR3 bases are TGTGCCAGCACAAGACTAGCGGGGGGGAACAATGAGCAGTTCTTC.

This sequence joins TRBV7-6 and TRBJ2-7; possibly TRBD2 for D (5 bases). Germline V lookup: CDR1 SGHVS, CDR2 FNYEAQ. Trimming took 2 bases from V and 6 from J, leaving 14 bases between them. This CDR3 has 14 amino acids. Here the CDR3 reads CASSLLLAEGEQYF. The DNA of the CDR3 is TGTGCCAGCAGCTTATTGCTAGCAGAGGGCGAGCAGTACTTC.

The chain joins TRBV28 to TRBJ2-5, with 9 bases lining up with TRBD2. The V segment lost 2 bases and the J segment 1 base; nucleotides outside the gene matches: 8. Germline lookup yields CDR1 MDHEN and CDR2 SYDVKM. This CDR3 comprises 17 residues. CDR3 bases: TGTGCCAGCAGTTTAAGGAGGCTAGCGGGGTCCCAAGAGACCCAGTACTTC. It is translated as CASSLRRLAGSQETQYF. Based on the CDR3 plus reference TRBV28 and TRBJ2-5, the full variable domain is DVKVTQSSRYLVKRTGEKVFLECVQDMDHENMFWYRQDPGLGLRLIYFSYDVKMKEKGDIPEGYSVSREKKERFSLILESASTNQTSMYLCASSLRRLAGSQETQYFGPGTRLLVL.

The rearrangement uses TRBV5-1 and TRBJ2-7; a weak D match, TRBD1 (6 bases). With 6 bases removed from V and 0 bases from J, the gap between germline ends came to 13 bases. Germline V gene data show CDR1 as SGHRS and CDR2 as YFSETQ. The CDR3 has 14 residues. As DNA, the CDR3 is TGCGCCAGCAACCGACAGGTTGGCTCCTACGAGCAGTACTTC. Translating gives CASNRQVGSYEQYF.